These T cell receptor beta chains were read from a single sample in a study of T cell responses to AZD1222 COVID-19 vaccine. Method: immunoSEQ multiplex PCR; TCRdb's copy keeps in-frame clones and lacks some. The table records 150,000 or so clones, 85% to 95% of them present only once. This specimen consisted of peripheral blood, obtained on day 0 of AZD1222 vaccination. These receptors were taken from an adult in good health. CDR3s include the opening cysteine and the closing phenylalanine or tryptophan. The D gene is left open where the match is weak. Expanded clones are given a class, and other clones once, few, many or no size at all.

>-|TRBJ1-1|TRBV29-1|-
TGCAGCGTTGAGGAGGCTTTCTTT
CSVEEAFF
>-|TRBJ1-6|TRBV28|-
TGTGCCAGCAGTTTAGCAGGAGGGGGGAATTCACCCCTCCACTTT
CASSLAGGGNSPLHF
>-|TRBJ2-2|TRBV2|TRBD1
TGTGCCAGCGGACGGGACAGAAACACCGGGGAGCTGTTTTTT
CASGRDRNTGELFF
>-|TRBJ2-5|TRBV5-4|-
TGTGCCAGCAGCTCGCACGAGGAAGAGACCCAGTACTTC
CASSSHEEETQYF
>-|TRBJ2-7|TRBV19|-
TGTGCCAGTAGTATAGGTTCCGGGAGCACCAACGAGCAGTACTTC
CASSIGSGSTNEQYF
>-|TRBJ1-3|TRBV6-5|-
TGTGCCAGCAGTTACAACGGGGAGGGTGGAAACACCATATATTTT
CASSYNGEGGNTIYF
>-|TRBJ2-2|TRBV2|TRBD1
TGTGCCAGCAGAGGGACAGGCGGGAACACCGGGGAGCTGTTTTTT
CASRGTGGNTGELFF
>-|TRBJ2-7|TRBV18|TRBD2
TGTGCCAGCTCACCCGTAGCGGGAGGGAGCGAGCAGTACTTC
CASSPVAGGSEQYF
>few|TRBJ2-2|TRBV10-1|-
TGCGCCAGCAGACCCGGGAACACCGGGGAGCTGTTTTTT
CASRPGNTGELFF
>-|TRBJ2-3|TRBV20-1|TRBD2
TGCAGTGCCAGTCCACGGACTAGCGGGAGGACAGATACGCAGTATTTT
CSASPRTSGRTDTQYF
>-|TRBJ1-3|TRBV5-6|TRBD1
TGTGCCAGCAGCTCGACAGGGTCATTCCTCTCTGGAAACACCATATATTTT
CASSSTGSFLSGNTIYF
>once|TRBJ2-7|TRBV9|-
TGTGCCAGCAGTCCCCGGGGGGCGCTGGGAGAGCAGTACTTC
CASSPRGALGEQYF
>-|TRBJ1-6|TRBV16|-
TGTGCCAGCAGCCGAGGGGAATCACCCCTCCACTTT
CASSRGESPLHF
>-|TRBJ1-2|TRBV20-1|TRBD1
TGCAGTGCTAGTGGACAGGGAGGATATGGCTACACCTTC
CSASGQGGYGYTF
>-|TRBJ2-3|TRBV24-1|-
TGTGCCACCAGTGATTTGCGTACAGATACGCAGTATTTT
CATSDLRTDTQYF
>-|TRBJ1-1|TRBV5-1|-
TGCGCCAGCAGCTTGGCCGGACAGCGTATGAACACTGAAGCTTTCTTT
CASSLAGQRMNTEAFF
>-|TRBJ1-1|TRBV19|-
TGTGCCAGTACCTATTCGGGAGGTACTGAAGCTTTCTTT
CASTYSGGTEAFF
>-|TRBJ1-4|TRBV4-1|TRBD1
TGCGCCAGCAGCCAAGGGGGCAGGGGGCGAAAGGAAGGTGAAAAACTGTTTTTT
CASSQGGRGRKEGEKLFF
>-|TRBJ2-3|TRBV7-2|-
TGTGCCAGCAGCTTAGCCCCTCAAGGGGGGGATACGCAGTATTTT
CASSLAPQGGDTQYF
>-|TRBJ1-1|TRBV5-8|-
TGTGCCAGCACCCTGACAGCGAACACTGAAGCTTTCTTT
CASTLTANTEAFF
>once|TRBJ2-7|TRBV11-2|-
TGTGCCAGCAGCTTAAGATACGAGCAGTACTTC
CASSLRYEQYF
>-|TRBJ1-5|TRBV6-2/TRBV6-3|-
TGTGCCAGCAGGCCTACGGCAGGGAGGAATCAGCCCCAGCATTTT
CASRPTAGRNQPQHF
>-|TRBJ2-2|TRBV29-1|-
TGCAGCGTTGAGACAGGCACGTCGGCTACCGGGGAGCTGTTTTTT
CSVETGTSATGELFF
>-|TRBJ1-2|TRBV3-1/TRBV3-2|-
TGTGCCAGCAGCGAAATATCTATGGGCTACACCTTC
CASSEISMGYTF
>-|TRBJ1-2|TRBV7-8|TRBD1
TGTGCCAGCAGCCCGGGACAGCACTACACCTTC
CASSPGQHYTF
>-|TRBJ2-1|TRBV7-6|-
TGTGCCAGCAGCTTAGCGCCGGGGGGCGGCTACAATGAGCAGTTCTTC
CASSLAPGGGYNEQFF
>once|TRBJ1-6|TRBV6-5|TRBD1
TGTGCCAGCAGTTACGACAGGGGGACCTATAATTCACCCCTCCACTTT
CASSYDRGTYNSPLHF
>-|TRBJ1-2|TRBV30|TRBD1
TGTGCCTGGGGTGACAGGGCCAGGTACACCTTC
CAWGDRARYTF
>once|TRBJ2-5|TRBV3-1/TRBV3-2|-
TGTGCCAGCAGCCTCCGACAGGGAGGAGAGACCCAGTACTTC
CASSLRQGGETQYF
>-|TRBJ1-4|TRBV2|-
TGTGCCAGCGGCAGGTCCGGGAATGAAAAACTGTTTTTT
CASGRSGNEKLFF
>-|TRBJ2-5|TRBV4-1|-
TGCGCCAGCAGCCAAGGCCCAGATAAGTACCAAGAGACCCAGTACTTC
CASSQGPDKYQETQYF
>-|TRBJ2-3|TRBV20-1|-
TGCAGTGCTAGTCCCTCCCATACGCAGTATTTT
CSASPSHTQYF
>-|TRBJ1-5|TRBV27|-
TGTGCCAGCAGACCCGGGACAATCACTTCTAGCAATCAGCCCCAGCATTTT
CASRPGTITSSNQPQHF
>-|TRBJ2-2|TRBV28|TRBD1
TGTGCCAGCAGTTTGGCCGGGACAGGGGGAACCGGGGAGCTGTTTTTT
CASSLAGTGGTGELFF
>-|TRBJ1-5|TRBV3-1/TRBV3-2|TRBD1
TGTGCCAGCAGCCACAGGGGGGCCAATCAGCCCCAGCATTTT
CASSHRGANQPQHF
>-|TRBJ2-1|TRBV19|-
TGTGCCAGTAGTATAGAGGGGGGTAGCTCCTACAATGAGCAGTTCTTC
CASSIEGGSSYNEQFF
>once|TRBJ2-3|TRBV5-4|TRBD1
TGTGCCAGCAGACGGGACAGGGTGGTTACAGATACGCAGTATTTT
CASRRDRVVTDTQYF